One and the same sample provided the 24 T cell receptor beta chains below, sequenced in a study of blood T cell repertoires in COVID-19. The assay was immunoSEQ multiplex PCR, and TCRdb's table has in-frame clones only and misses some. This sample has about 210,000 clones; 82% occur once, and the top ten carry approximately 12%. The sample comprised peripheral blood. These receptors were obtained from a woman in her thirties or forties with acute or convalescent COVID-19.

This chain links TRBV28 with TRBJ1-2; D perhaps matches TRBD1 (6 bases). Trimming took 7 bases from V and 4 from J, leaving 13 bases between them. The CDR3 totals 13 residues. Germline values: CDR1 MDHEN, CDR2 SYDVKM. CDR3 in DNA: TGTGCCAGCATTGGGGGCGGGAGCTATGGCTACACCTTC. It translates to CASIGGGSYGYTF.

This rearrangement joins TRBV27 to TRBJ1-1, with a weak D call TRBD1 (6 bases). Trimming shortened V by 6 bases and J by 4 bases, and 12 bases separated the two germline ends. The germline CDR1 and CDR2 sequences are MNHEY and SMNVEV (reference sequence). The CDR3 consists of 13 residues. The CDR3 sequence is CASRGRGGTEAFF. CDR3 bases: TGTGCCAGCAGGGGGAGGGGGGGCACTGAAGCTTTCTTT.

The chain is built from TRBV7-3 and TRBJ1-6; the D gene is possibly TRBD1 (6 bases). The CDR3 is 13 amino acids. The germline V gene has CDR1 SGHTA and CDR2 FQGTGA. Trimming pared 3 bases from V and 7 bases from J, leaving 7 bases between. The CDR3 DNA reads TGTGCCAGCAGCTTTACAGGGAATTCACCCCTCCACTTT. Translation gives CASSFTGNSPLHF.

CDR3 region: CASSHYSGLAGGREQFF. The CDR3 region has the DNA TGTGCCAGCAGCCACTATTCGGGACTAGCGGGGGGTCGTGAGCAGTTCTTC. The rearrangement links TRBV3-1 (or the pseudogene TRBV3-2) to TRBJ2-1; 15 bases agree with TRBD2. The junction had 9 bases not matched to a gene; V was cut back by 3 bases and J by 9 bases. Germline assignment: CDR1 LGHDT and CDR2 YNNKEL (reference sequence). The CDR3 runs 17 residues.

This clone has just a few counts. The V and J genes are TRBV7-9 and TRBJ1-1, with 7 bases that match TRBD1. The CDR3 is 14 amino acids. With 5 bases clipped from V and 5 bases from J, the junction kept 8 bases outside the gene matches. Looked up from germline, CDR1 is SEHNR and CDR2 is FQNEAQ (reference sequence). The CDR3 region is CASSPRGPGTEAFF. CDR3 nucleotides: TGTGCCAGCAGCCCAAGGGGGCCCGGGACTGAAGCTTTCTTT.

The CDR3: CASSPRQGTNEKLFF. CDR3 coding DNA: TGTGCCAGCAGCCCCCGACAGGGAACTAATGAAAAACTGTTTTTT. The chain links TRBV7-8 to TRBJ1-4, with 7 positions matching TRBD1. Looked up from germline, CDR1 is SGHVS and CDR2 is FQNEAQ. V was clipped by 5 bases and J by 1 base; unmatched bases: 4. The CDR3 length is 15 residues.

The chain links TRBV19 to TRBJ1-1, with 10 bases aligning to TRBD1. CDR1 LNHDA and CDR2 SQIVND come from the germline V gene (reference sequence). This CDR3 has 14 amino acids. V lost 8 bases to trimming and J lost 4 bases; unmatched junction nucleotides: 7. Here the CDR3 reads CASQTGGLSTEAFF. CDR3 sequence (DNA): TGTGCCAGTCAGACAGGGGGCTTGAGCACTGAAGCTTTCTTT.

The V and J genes are TRBV15 and TRBJ1-1; D not resolved. The V gene's germline CDR1 is LNHNV and CDR2 YYDKDF (reference sequence). Trimming cost V 2 bases and J 6 bases, with 16 bases left between them. The CDR3 length is 15 residues. The CDR3 DNA reads as TGTGCCACCAGCAGACCACGTGCGGGAATGCCTGAAGCTTTCTTT. Translating gives CATSRPRAGMPEAFF.

The chain recombines TRBV7-2 with TRBJ1-6; 9 bases fit TRBD1. CDR1 and CDR2 from the germline V gene are SGHTA and FQGNSA. The CDR3 length is 15 residues. Germline trimming cut 4 bases from V and 9 bases from J; bases unmatched to any gene: 7. Written as DNA, the CDR3 is TGTGCCAGCAGCTACGGGACAGGGTGGAGTTCACCCCTCCACTTT. Encoded protein: CASSYGTGWSSPLHF.

This clone came up a few times. The J gene is TRBJ1-2, the V gene TRBV24-1, with D perhaps TRBD1 (6 bases). The V and J ends lost 4 bases and 10 bases respectively, with 12 bases between them. Per germline, CDR1 KGHDR and CDR2 SFDVKD. This CDR3 region has 12 residues. For the CDR3, the DNA is TGTGCCACCAGTGAAACAGGGTTGATCTACACCTTC. As protein: CATSETGLIYTF.

This clone was seen only once. The chain couples TRBV19 to TRBJ2-7; TRBD2 might be the D (6 bases). The germline V gene has CDR1 LNHDA and CDR2 SQIVND (reference sequence). The CDR3 extends over 13 amino acids. V dropped 7 bases and J dropped 4 bases, with 14 bases sitting between them. DNA for the CDR3: TGTGCCAGTACGGCGGGAACGAATTACGAGCAGTACTTC. Amino acid sequence: CASTAGTNYEQYF.

The chain recombines TRBV18 with TRBJ2-1; D is uncertain. Germline assignment: CDR1 KGHSH and CDR2 LQKENI. Trimming removed 0 bases at V and 1 base at J, with 10 bases between. CDR3 length: 16 amino acids. The CDR3 region is CASSPPAVGSYNEQFF. CDR3 coding DNA: TGTGCCAGCTCACCACCCGCGGTCGGGTCCTACAATGAGCAGTTCTTC. The variable domain in full, with the rest retrieved from reference TRBV18 and TRBJ2-1, is NAGVMQNPRHLVRRRGQEARLRCSPMKGHSHVYWYRQLPEEGLKFMVYLQKENIIDESGMPKERFSAEFPKEGPSILRIQQVVRGDSAAYFCASSPPAVGSYNEQFFGPGTRLTVL.

This chain links TRBV27 with TRBJ2-2; maybe TRBD1 (6 bases). Germline V gene data show CDR1 as MNHEY and CDR2 as SMNVEV (reference sequence). This CDR3 region has 15 residues. V shed 10 bases and J shed 1 base, with 16 bases lying between them. As DNA, the CDR3 is TGTGCCACGAGGCCGGGACAAGTGAACACCGGGGAGCTGTTTTTT. It specifies CATRPGQVNTGELFF.

CDR3 sequence reads: CASRLSPNTEAFF. In DNA, the CDR3 is TGTGCCAGCAGATTATCCCCGAACACTGAAGCTTTCTTT. The V call is TRBV6-5, the J call TRBJ1-1, with no clear D. Germline CDR1 MNHEY, CDR2 SVGAGI. CDR3 length equals 13 residues. V was clipped by 6 bases and J by 1 base, with 9 bases between them.

This chain links TRBV5-1 with TRBJ1-1; D is unresolved. The germline V gene has CDR1 SGHRS and CDR2 YFSETQ. This CDR3 contains 15 residues. The germline V and J ends were trimmed by 1 base and 0 bases, with 10 bases remaining between them. CDR3: CASSLFSTVNTEAFF. The DNA of the CDR3 is TGCGCCAGCAGCTTGTTCTCAACAGTGAACACTGAAGCTTTCTTT. The whole variable domain, remainder taken from reference TRBV5-1 and TRBJ1-1, is KAGVTQTPRYLIKTRGQQVTLSCSPISGHRSVSWYQQTPGQGLQFLFEYFSETQRNKGNFPGRFSGRQFSNSRSEMNVSTLELGDSALYLCASSLFSTVNTEAFFGQGTRLTVV.

There are a few counts of this clone. The chain joins TRBV7-2 to TRBJ2-7; 14 positions agree with TRBD2. Looked up from germline, CDR1 is SGHTA and CDR2 is FQGNSA. CDR3 length equals 14 residues. The ends lost 5 bases at V and 5 bases at J; junction bases unmatched: 2. CDR3 sequence: CASSLGLAGDEQYF. The CDR3 DNA is TGTGCCAGCAGCCTGGGACTAGCGGGAGACGAGCAGTACTTC.

The J gene is TRBJ2-7, the V gene TRBV10-3; a possible D gene is TRBD2 (6 bases). The V gene's germline CDR1 is ENHRY and CDR2 SYGVKD. The CDR3 has 15 residues. V was cut by 2 bases and J by 0 bases, with 11 bases left in between. Here the CDR3 reads CAISEESGYSYEQYF. Written as DNA, the CDR3 is TGTGCCATCAGTGAGGAAAGCGGGTACTCCTACGAGCAGTACTTC.

The chain employs TRBV6-4 and TRBJ2-7; D is unresolved. The germline V gene has CDR1 MRHNA and CDR2 SNTAGT. The V gene lost 0 bases and the J gene lost 0 bases, with 9 bases spanning the gap. This CDR3 is 15 amino acids long. The CDR3 nucleotides read TGTGCCAGCAGTGACTCATCGGAGAGCTCCTACGAGCAGTACTTC. Translating it yields CASSDSSESSYEQYF.

The chain joins TRBV6-1 to TRBJ1-1; D call uncertain. Between the trimmed V and J ends, which lost 3 bases and 1 base, there was a span of 3 bases. The germline V gene encodes CDR1 MNHNS and CDR2 SASEGT. This CDR3 comprises 12 residues. This CDR3 reads CASSDRNTEAFF. In nucleotides, the CDR3 is TGTGCCAGCAGTGATAGGAACACTGAAGCTTTCTTT.

The J gene is TRBJ1-1, the V gene TRBV10-1, with 7 bases fitting TRBD1. V trimming: 4 bases; J trimming: 1 base; junction bases outside the gene matches: 12. Germline assignment: CDR1 WNHNN and CDR2 SYGVQD (reference sequence). This CDR3 is built from 17 residues. CDR3 protein: CASSGSLMDRWNTEAFF. CDR3 DNA: TGCGCCAGCAGTGGGTCCCTAATGGACAGGTGGAACACTGAAGCTTTCTTT.

The gene calls are TRBV6-5 and TRBJ2-5, with D possibly being TRBD1 (6 bases). The CDR3 is 15 amino acids. Deletions cut 5 bases from V and 2 bases from J, with 15 bases between. Looked up from germline, CDR1 is MNHEY and CDR2 is SVGAGI. The CDR3 DNA follows: TGTGCCAGCAGTCACGCCGGGACACTACAAGAGACCCAGTACTTC. This encodes CASSHAGTLQETQYF.

The chain recombines TRBV24-1 with TRBJ2-5, with a possible D match to TRBD1 (6 bases). Trimming pared 5 bases from V and 2 bases from J, leaving 14 bases between. The CDR3 covers 15 residues. CDR1 is KGHDR and CDR2 is SFDVKD in the germline V gene. CDR3 sequence reads: CATSARKGVQETQYF. DNA for the CDR3: TGTGCCACCAGTGCACGAAAGGGGGTGCAAGAGACCCAGTACTTC.

V is TRBV4-3 and J is TRBJ2-1, with D possibly TRBD1 on 6 matching bases. Germline V gene data show CDR1 as LGHNA and CDR2 as YSLEER. Trimming took off 0 bases at V and 8 bases at J, with 20 bases between the two ends. The length of the CDR3 is 17 residues. The CDR3 DNA sequence: TGCGCCAGCAGCCAAGATCTAATGGGGGCTGACAGAGATGAGCAGTTCTTC. Its translation is CASSQDLMGADRDEQFF.

This chain connects TRBV19 to TRBJ2-7; D is ambiguous. Germline V gives CDR1 LNHDA, CDR2 SQIVND (reference sequence). The CDR3 extends over 15 amino acids. Deletions cut 3 bases from V and 0 bases from J, with 12 bases between. This CDR3 reads CASSITPRSSYEQYF. CDR3 in DNA: TGTGCCAGTAGTATCACCCCCCGGAGCTCCTACGAGCAGTACTTC.